This T cell receptor beta chain was retrieved from a study of beta chain features in type 1 diabetes. The wider study: Examination covered roughly 100,000,000 sorted cells spanning all samples.

Of the isolated RNA, all was reverse transcribed, and so the sequenced material was expressed TCRB transcripts. Generated by immunoSEQ multiplex PCR, the TCRdb table keeps only in-frame clones and is missing some. The repertoire has more than 200,000 clones, roughly 16% of them found once; the top ten carry approximately 0.087%. Study-level findings and limits: Although PCR might favor shorter templates, it would do so equally in patients and controls. VDJ junctions from patients with type 1 diabetes contained fewer insertions and more deletions. Moderate but significant shortening of TCRB CDR3s was recorded in all four CD4+ subsets from Type 1 diabetes patients.

Germline CDR1 is SQVTM and CDR2 is ANQGSEA. This CDR3 spans 15 amino acids. Trimming removed 8 bases from V and 5 bases from J; junction bases left unmatched: 13. Comments on this clone: Antigen specificity is unknown.

The source material was naive CD4+ T cells from blood. The V and J genes are TRBV29-1 and TRBJ2-3; 10 bases agree with TRBD2. This clonotype was sampled from a man aged 25-45 years with type 1 diabetes. The CDR3 here is CSSLTSGPTIDTQYF. The CDR3 nucleotides are TGCAGCTCTTTGACTAGCGGGCCGACAATAGATACGCAGTATTTT.